This TCR beta chain derives from a study of radiation and T cells in renal cell carcinoma. This clone was seen a few times. What it recognizes is unknown. As to treatment: 15 Gy SBRT to primary tumor, nephrectomy 4 weeks later. CDR1 and CDR2 (germline): SGHVS, FQNEAQ. The length of the CDR3 is 14 residues. V was clipped by 5 bases and J by 3 bases, with 11 bases between them. Method: immunoSEQ multiplex PCR; TCRdb's copy keeps in-frame clones and lacks some. The sample holds fewer than 20,000 clones, about 50% seen once. Study-wide results and limits: Compared with controls, irradiated tumors had more, larger dominant CDR3 motifs.

The receptor's source is a man aged 45 to 65 with renal cell carcinoma. This rearrangement joins TRBV7-8 to TRBJ1-5, with unresolved D. The starting material was tumor tissue, obtained from a patient whose treatment included radiotherapy and nephrectomy. The CDR3 sequence is CASSSLGNNQPQHF. The CDR3 bases are TGTGCCAGCAGCAGCTTAGGAAACAATCAGCCCCAGCATTTT.